The 24 T cell receptor beta chains listed next were all sequenced from one sample in a study of beta chain features in type 1 diabetes. Whole-study results and caveats: Among patients with Type 1 diabetes, TCRB CDR3s were moderately but significantly shorter in every one of the four CD4+ subsets.

What these receptors recognize is not known. Of the isolated RNA, all was reverse transcribed, and so the sequenced material was expressed TCRB transcripts. TCRdb keeps only in-frame clones here, not all; method: immunoSEQ multiplex PCR. The sample holds about 340,000 clones, about 14% seen once. Sequencing input: naive CD4+ T cells from blood. The receptors shown here come from a woman under 30 with type 1 diabetes.

This clone was detected a few times. The chain couples TRBV4-3 to TRBJ2-2, with D perhaps matching TRBD2 (7 bases). Between the trimmed V and J ends, which lost 5 bases and 1 base, there was a span of 14 bases. The germline CDR1 and CDR2 sequences are LGHNA and YSLEER. This CDR3 spans 16 amino acids. The CDR3 loop is CASSYAAGQNTGELFF. CDR3 in DNA: TGCGCCAGCAGCTACGCAGCGGGACAGAACACCGGGGAGCTGTTTTTT.

This clone showed up just a few times. This chain connects TRBV5-1 to TRBJ2-5, with 12 bases that match TRBD2. With 5 bases clipped from V and 5 bases from J, the junction kept 10 bases outside the gene matches. The CDR3 has 16 residues. Germline assignment: CDR1 SGHRS and CDR2 YFSETQ. The CDR3 DNA follows: TGCGCCAGCAGACAAACTAGCGGGAGGTCAGGGGAGACCCAGTACTTC. It specifies CASRQTSGRSGETQYF.

The chain joins TRBV9 to TRBJ2-1; a weak D match, TRBD1 (5 bases). The V gene lost 7 bases and the J gene lost 7 bases, with 21 bases spanning the gap. CDR3 length: 15 residues. Looked up from germline, CDR1 is SGDLS and CDR2 is YYNGEE. The CDR3 spells CASSDPRDLGNEQFF. The CDR3 region has the DNA TGTGCCAGCTCCGACCCCAGGGATTTGGGGAATGAGCAGTTCTTC.

J is TRBJ2-7 and V is TRBV7-2; 8 positions match TRBD1. The CDR3 spans 14 residues. J was trimmed by 6 bases and V by 3 bases; bases with no gene match: 7. CDR1 is SGHTA, CDR2 FQGNSA, per germline. The CDR3, as DNA: TGTGCCAGCAGCTTGACAGGGGCTGTTGGCGAGCAGTACGTC. Its translation: CASSLTGAVGEQYV.

This clone showed up just a few times. The chain carries TRBV7-6 and TRBJ2-1; TRBD1 agrees at 7 bases. Trimming cost V 5 bases and J 7 bases; bases outside gene matches: 8. Germline lookup yields CDR1 SGHVS and CDR2 FNYEAQ. The CDR3 sequence is 14 residues long. The CDR3 protein is CASSTRTGSNEQFF. The CDR3 nucleotides are TGTGCCAGCAGCACTCGGACAGGCTCGAATGAGCAGTTCTTC.

The CDR3 here is CASIGGPGLAGGYEQFF. DNA of the CDR3: TGTGCCAGCATAGGGGGCCCGGGACTAGCGGGAGGATATGAGCAGTTCTTC. J is TRBJ2-1 and V is TRBV11-2; the match to TRBD2 covers 15 bases. The CDR3 runs 17 residues. Germline loops: CDR1 SGHAT, CDR2 FQNNGV. The J segment lost 8 bases and the V segment lost 7 bases, leaving 12 bases of the junction unmatched.

The chain combines TRBV7-2 with TRBJ2-7; TRBD2 matches at 10 bases. Germline V gives CDR1 SGHTA, CDR2 FQGNSA. There are 15 residues in the CDR3. With 5 bases clipped from V and 3 bases from J, the junction kept 7 bases outside the gene matches. The CDR3 protein is CASSPRLAGRYEQYF. The DNA for the CDR3 is TGTGCCAGCAGCCCGAGACTAGCGGGCCGCTACGAGCAGTACTTC.

This clone has more than one count but fewer than ten. The CDR3, as DNA: TGTGCCAGCAGTGCCAACCCTCTAGGCTACGAGCAGTACGTC. Amino acid sequence: CASSANPLGYEQYV. The chain combines TRBV27 with TRBJ2-7; D is unclear. Germline V gives CDR1 MNHEY, CDR2 SMNVEV (reference sequence). There are 14 residues in the CDR3. V was cut by 5 bases and J by 3 bases, with 14 bases left in between.

The chain couples TRBV29-1 to TRBJ2-7; D may be TRBD2 (6 bases). Between the trimmed V and J ends, which lost 0 bases and 2 bases, there was a span of 14 bases. The CDR3 runs 15 residues. Germline-derived CDR1 and CDR2 are SQVTM and ANQGSEA. In DNA form, the CDR3 reads TGCAGCGTTGAAGATCGTAGCGGTGGGACCTACGAGCAGTACTTC. Translated, it gives CSVEDRSGGTYEQYF.

This clone came up a few times. The V call is TRBV30, the J call TRBJ2-3; D is uncertain. The germline V gene encodes CDR1 GTSNPN and CDR2 SVGIG (reference sequence). With 4 bases removed from V and 6 bases from J, the gap between germline ends came to 11 bases. CDR3 length: 12 residues. The CDR3 DNA is TGTGCCTGGACACTGAGCTGGGATACGCAGTATTTT. Its translation: CAWTLSWDTQYF.

The chain employs TRBV6-5 and TRBJ2-1; 10 bases align to TRBD2. In germline, CDR1 is MNHEY, CDR2 SVGAGI. V shed 0 bases, J shed 7 bases, and the junction held 6 bases outside the gene matches. The CDR3 spans 16 residues. CDR3 DNA sequence: TGTGCCAGCAGTTACTCCTTCACTAGCGGGGTGAATGAGCAGTTCTTC. Encoded protein: CASSYSFTSGVNEQFF.

This chain joins TRBV11-2 and TRBJ2-1; tentative D call: TRBD2 (6 bases). Looked up from germline, CDR1 is SGHAT and CDR2 is FQNNGV. The CDR3 totals 19 residues. V shed 3 bases and J shed 7 bases, with 28 bases lying between them. Written as DNA, the CDR3 is TGTGCCAGCAGCTTGGGCTGGTTGACCGGGACTCCGAGGGCGAATGAGCAGTTCTTC. It is translated as CASSLGWLTGTPRANEQFF.

This clone showed up just a few times. The CDR3 DNA is TGTGCCTGGAGTTCAGGGGACTATGGCTACACCTTC. It specifies CAWSSGDYGYTF. V is TRBV30 and J is TRBJ1-2; a weak D match, TRBD1 (6 bases). Trimming removed 2 bases from V and 3 bases from J, with 7 bases in between. Germline V gene lookup returns CDR1 GTSNPN and CDR2 SVGIG (reference sequence). The CDR3 runs 12 residues.

This clone was picked up a small number of times. This chain connects TRBV2 to TRBJ1-2, with TRBD1 identical over 8 bases. Germline assignment: CDR1 SNHLY and CDR2 FYNNEI. This CDR3 spans 14 amino acids. The V and J ends lost 7 bases and 2 bases, in that order; junction bases with no gene match: 6. The CDR3 DNA sequence: TGTGCCAGCACGCTAGGGGACAGGAACTATGGCTACACCTTC. It encodes CASTLGDRNYGYTF.

This clone was observed a handful of times. Here the CDR3 DNA reads TGCGCCAGCAGCTTGCCCCTGGACAGGCTAAACCCCTACGAGCAGTACTTC. It encodes CASSLPLDRLNPYEQYF. The chain uses TRBV5-1 and TRBJ2-7; TRBD1 matches 7 bases. J lost 2 bases, V lost 1 base, and 12 bases had no gene match. This CDR3 spans 17 amino acids. CDR1 is SGHRS and CDR2 is YFSETQ in the germline V gene.

The chain employs TRBV30 and TRBJ2-5; TRBD2 agrees at 9 bases. The junction had 8 bases not matched to a gene; V was cut back by 2 bases and J by 4 bases. Germline lookup yields CDR1 GTSNPN and CDR2 SVGIG (reference sequence). The CDR3 extends over 15 amino acids. CDR3 sequence: CAWSRGAGGAETQYF. As DNA, the CDR3 is TGTGCCTGGAGTCGGGGAGCGGGAGGAGCAGAGACCCAGTACTTC.

This chain joins TRBV14 and TRBJ2-7; D possibly corresponds to TRBD1 (5 bases). Trimming took 3 bases from V and 1 from J, leaving 13 bases between them. CDR1 is SGHDN, CDR2 FVKESK, per germline. The CDR3 spans 15 residues. The CDR3 protein is CASSHNRWSSYEQYF. DNA for the CDR3: TGTGCCAGCAGCCACAACAGGTGGAGTTCCTACGAGCAGTACTTC.

This chain connects TRBV27 to TRBJ1-5, with 9 bases that match TRBD1. V was clipped by 6 bases and J by 4 bases; unmatched bases: 1. There are 13 residues in the CDR3. In germline, CDR1 is MNHEY, CDR2 SMNVEV (reference sequence). CDR3 coding DNA: TGTGCCAGCAGAGGGACAGGGAATCAGCCCCAGCATTTT. Protein: CASRGTGNQPQHF.

This clone was seen a few times. The rearrangement uses TRBV5-1 and TRBJ2-5; 10 bases are a match to TRBD2. This CDR3 is built from 16 residues. V gave up 1 base and J gave up 4 bases; unmatched junction bases: 7. Per germline, CDR1 SGHRS and CDR2 YFSETQ. The CDR3 here is CASSLTSGMGTETQYF. The DNA for the CDR3 is TGCGCCAGCAGCTTGACTAGCGGGATGGGGACAGAGACCCAGTACTTC.

CDR3 sequence: CASTVNQGDTQYF. The CDR3 DNA follows: TGCGCCAGCACCGTAAATCAGGGGGATACGCAGTATTTT. J is TRBJ2-3 and V is TRBV5-1; TRBD1 might be the D (6 bases). CDR1 is SGHRS and CDR2 is YFSETQ in the germline V gene. The CDR3 loop spans 13 amino acids. Between the trimmed V and J ends, which lost 6 bases and 6 bases, there was a span of 14 bases.

V gene TRBV7-2 combines with J gene TRBJ2-3; D may be TRBD2 (5 bases). This CDR3 comprises 13 residues. Between the trimmed V and J ends, which lost 6 bases and 2 bases, there was a span of 9 bases. CDR1 SGHTA and CDR2 FQGNSA come from the germline V gene. This CDR3 reads CASRPGYTDTQYF. The CDR3 DNA is TGTGCCAGCAGACCGGGGTACACAGATACGCAGTATTTT.

The chain employs TRBV5-8 and TRBJ2-5; no reliable D call. Germline values: CDR1 SGHTS, CDR2 YDEGEE. The CDR3 consists of 13 residues. The ends were cut back, 3 bases at V and 7 bases at J, with 13 bases in the middle. The CDR3 DNA reads TGTGCCAGCAGCTCACTTCGAGTTCGGACCCAGTACTTC. This gives the protein CASSSLRVRTQYF.

The chain joins TRBV30 to TRBJ2-7; 8 bases align to TRBD1. V was pared by 5 bases and J by 7 bases, with 7 bases of the junction left unmatched. This CDR3 has 12 amino acids. The germline V gene has CDR1 GTSNPN and CDR2 SVGIG (reference sequence). CDR3 region: CAWAGQGLEQYF. CDR3 coding DNA: TGTGCCTGGGCTGGACAGGGTTTGGAGCAGTACTTC.

The J gene is TRBJ2-7, the V gene TRBV18; 9 bases fit TRBD1. The ends lost 6 bases at V and 2 bases at J; junction bases unmatched: 17. Germline CDR1 and CDR2: KGHSH and LQKENI. The CDR3 loop spans 18 amino acids. The CDR3 is CASSLRQGGPSHPYEQYF. CDR3 nucleotide sequence: TGTGCCAGCTCCCTCCGACAGGGGGGGCCCTCACATCCCTACGAGCAGTACTTC.